This TCR beta chain appears in the sequencing data of a study of T cell repertoires in cytomegalovirus infection. Details on this clonotype: Antigen: not known.

Each CDR3 protein is one row after TCRdb ran MiXCR on the reads. The data contain 450,000 to 600,000 distinct CDR3 sequences, more than 40% of them singletons. This receptor was taken from a human donor in good health (CMV status not recorded). Some clones in this sample may be carry-over from other donors' samples. Sequencing used cultured PBMCs, obtained from culture after CMV antigen stimulation.

CDR3 loop: CASSANRGLGTGELFF. CDR3 bases: TGTGCCAGCAGCGCCAACAGGGGACTGGGGACCGGGGAGCTGTTTTTT. This sequence joins TRBV7-2 and TRBJ2-2; D is possibly TRBD1 (7 bases). The germline V gene encodes CDR1 SGHTA and CDR2 FQGNSA. The V end lost 5 bases, the J end lost 5 bases, and 18 bases lay between the germline ends. The CDR3 covers 16 residues.